This T cell receptor beta chain was found in a study of naive CD8 T cells in extremely preterm neonates (dated by TCRdb to 2016 to 2017). Turning to the overall study: The study compared TCRbeta CDR3 repertoires of sorted naive CD8+ T cells across four age groups: extremely preterm neonates, term neonates, young children and adults. The research as a whole found: To track T cell development within individuals, the authors urged prospective longitudinal studies of preterm and term neonates. Among the limitations the authors pointed out were a small sample size and productive template counts that varied across preterm samples. Significantly lower iChao1 richness than in all other age groups (p < 0.05) and an even clone distribution were observed in preterm neonates, indicating a less rich repertoire. Compared with the older groups, preterm CDR3s were shorter and closer to germline, carrying fewer N additions and showing less junctional trimming. A larger fraction of CDR3 nucleotide sequences was shared among preterm neonates (approximately 2.7%) than among term neonates (0.4%), young children (roughly 0.03%) and adults (approximately 0.01%).

A two-step, bias-controlled multiplex PCR was used to amplify TCRbeta CDR3 regions from genomic DNA. The multiplex PCR included primers specific for each TRBV and TRBJ gene segment. The immunoSEQ Assay was used to generate TCRbeta repertoire data. Concerning the study's data processing: A relative-frequency ratio and a modified nearest-neighbor algorithm were applied to filter and cluster reads so that closely related sequences were merged. IMGT annotation was followed for the assignment of V, D and J genes to CDR3 sequences. Template counts were corrected for PCR amplification bias and quantified by comparison with synthetic TCR CDR3 analog sequences. Only unique productive sequences, defined as in-frame CDR3 sequences lacking stop codons, were included in the analyses. Clonality, defined as 1 minus Pielou's evenness, and iChao1 richness were computed with the immunoSEQ Analyzer software. Statistical testing was performed in JMP, using Student's t-test or a non-parametric test depending on Shapiro-Wilk normality results. Held by TCRdb, this immuneACCESS table contains in-frame sequences only and omits some clones. Under half of the omission traces to an unresolved V gene where checked; the cause of the rest is unknown. From that table come the V and J calls and clone size; the DNA was used to work out D and trimming. The table for this sample lists around 23,000 clones; approximately 88% of them were counted only once. The ten largest make up roughly 1% of the sample.

In regard to this clone: It has no known antigen specificity. It has no much larger one-base neighbor in the sample; base qualities were not kept. The sample carries other DNA sequences with the same CDR3.

Several extremely preterm deliveries, at about 23-27 weeks of gestation, provided the preterm samples. Pregnancies with fetal demise, active maternal HSV infection or known maternal HIV infection were excluded from the study. A FACSAria III cell sorter was used to sort live, Annexin V-negative naive CD8+ T cells (CD3+CD8+CD45RA+CCR7+). Each sample yielded roughly 19,000 to 110,000 sorted naive CD8+ T cells. Preassembled standardized sampling kits were used to collect mixed venous-arterial cord blood. Cord blood stayed at room temperature and was processed within 4 hours after collection. Mononuclear cells were isolated from diluted blood by Ficoll-Paque density gradient centrifugation. Before sorting, mononuclear cells were cryopreserved in approximately 10% DMSO with approximately 90% FBS and kept in long-term storage at -150 degrees C. Thawed cells were stained with Annexin V and antibodies against CD3, CD8, CCR7 and CD45RA. The DNeasy Blood and Tissue Kit was used to extract genomic DNA from sorted cell pellets that had been snap-frozen.

Including cysteine and phenylalanine, the CDR3 has 11 amino acids. CDR3 DNA is the only sequence kept; it has 33 bases, read in frame from the first base. The germline V gene (reference sequence) provides CDR1 MNHNY and CDR2 SVGAGI. Between the V and J ends, shortened by 2 bases and 4 bases respectively, the junction contains 3 bases. The clonotype comes from a boy who was born preterm. The chain is assembled from TRBV6-6 and TRBJ2-7; confidence is insufficient to name the D gene. The material sequenced was naive CD8+ T cells from cord blood. The CDR3 protein: CASSYTYEQYF. The DNA sequence follows: TGTGCCAGCAGTTACACATACGAGCAGTACTTC.